Listed below are T cell receptor beta chains from one sample, sequenced in a study of shared T cell receptors in the human thymus. The method was immunoSEQ multiplex PCR; TCRdb's version includes in-frame clones alone and lacks a portion of them. This sample carries about 660,000 clones, about 89% of them seen once, and the ten largest clones take roughly 0.0094%. These records were also assigned to another study, of human thymus T cells.

The sequencing sample was made of thymocytes. The receptors stem from a boy under three years old with a congenital heart defect. Both conserved end residues are part of each CDR3. D genes are given only for firm matches. Size tells how often a clone was seen (once, few, many) or the class of an expanded clone, and some rows leave it out.

J gene	V gene	clone size	D gene	CDR3 protein	CDR3 DNA
TRBJ2-3	TRBV4-3	-	-	CASSPEAVDTQYF	TGCGCCAGCAGCCCAGAAGCGGTAGATACGCAGTATTTT
TRBJ1-2	TRBV9	-	-	CASSALRGETNYGYTF	TGTGCCAGCAGCGCCCTCCGGGGGGAGACGAACTATGGCTACACCTTC
TRBJ1-6	TRBV4-1	-	-	CASSPAETVSSYNSPLHF	TGCGCCAGCAGCCCCGCAGAGACAGTAAGCTCCTATAATTCCCCCCTCCACTTT
TRBJ2-3	TRBV28	-	TRBD2	CASSFYPLTSGGAYPDTQYF	TGTGCCAGCAGTTTCTACCCCTTGACTAGCGGGGGGGCCTATCCAGATACGCAGTATTTT
TRBJ2-5	TRBV10-3	-	-	CAIRNKETQYF	TGTGCCATCAGGAACAAAGAGACCCAGTACTTC
TRBJ1-2	TRBV19	once	-	CASSIGDRHGYTF	TGTGCCAGTAGTATCGGAGACAGACACGGCTACACCTTC
TRBJ2-2	TRBV5-6	-	TRBD2	CASSLGGRNTGELFF	TGTGCCAGCAGCTTAGGCGGGAGGAACACCGGGGAGCTGTTTTTT
TRBJ2-1	TRBV2	-	-	CASSEARPTTVYNEQFF	TGTGCCAGCAGTGAAGCGCGTCCTACGACAGTCTACAATGAGCAGTTCTTC
TRBJ1-4	TRBV5-1	-	-	CASSLGYRAGKLFF	TGCGCCAGCAGCTTGGGTTACCGCGCAGGAAAACTGTTTTTT
TRBJ1-4	TRBV15	-	-	CATSRHARRGSNEKLFF	TGTGCCACCAGCCGCCATGCCCGGCGGGGCTCTAATGAAAAACTGTTTTTT
TRBJ1-3	TRBV28	once	TRBD1	CASRSRGQANPFFSGNTIYF	TGTGCCAGCAGGAGCCGTGGACAGGCCAACCCATTCTTCTCTGGAAACACCATATATTTT
TRBJ2-1	TRBV7-9	once	-	CALNRGEQFF	TGTGCCTTAAACCGGGGTGAGCAGTTCTTC
TRBJ1-1	TRBV9	-	TRBD1	CASSYVDRGGPNTEAFF	TGTGCCAGCAGCTACGTCGACAGGGGTGGACCGAACACTGAAGCTTTCTTT
TRBJ2-7	TRBV14	-	-	CASSQGKGASVREQYF	TGTGCCAGCAGCCAAGGCAAGGGTGCTAGCGTCCGCGAGCAGTACTTC
TRBJ1-1	TRBV9	once	TRBD1	CASSVAGTGGVSEAFF	TGTGCCAGCAGCGTAGCTGGGACAGGGGGCGTATCTGAAGCTTTCTTT
TRBJ1-5	TRBV6-5	once	-	CASSPLGRGQPQHF	TGTGCCAGCAGTCCACTGGGGAGGGGACAGCCCCAGCATTTT
TRBJ2-3	TRBV14	-	-	CASSPRVTDTQYF	TGTGCCAGCAGCCCCAGGGTCACAGATACGCAGTATTTT
TRBJ2-7	TRBV6-1	-	-	CATWRSEQYF	TGTGCCACCTGGCGGAGCGAGCAGTACTTC
TRBJ1-1	TRBV7-9	-	-	CASSRTAPAGQNTEAFF	TGTGCCAGCAGCCGAACTGCCCCGGCCGGACAGAACACTGAAGCTTTCTTT
TRBJ2-7	TRBV10-3	-	-	CAIRAGKRDYEQYF	TGTGCCATCAGGGCCGGGAAAAGGGACTACGAGCAGTACTTC
TRBJ1-3	TRBV28	-	-	CASSPYRLKANTIYF	TGTGCCAGCAGTCCGTACCGACTAAAAGCAAACACCATATATTTT
TRBJ1-5	TRBV19	-	-	CASKDGKTGTGRGAQPQHF	TGTGCCAGTAAGGACGGGAAAACCGGCACAGGGAGAGGGGCTCAGCCCCAGCATTTT
TRBJ1-3	TRBV6-5	-	TRBD1	CASSYSGTGSGNTIYF	TGTGCCAGCAGTTACTCCGGGACAGGATCTGGAAACACCATATATTTT
TRBJ1-3	TRBV27	-	TRBD1	CASSPHPGQGAIDTIYF	TGTGCCAGCAGCCCTCACCCGGGACAGGGAGCGATAGACACCATATATTTT
TRBJ2-7	TRBV10-3	few	-	CAISESNSPSSYEQYF	TGTGCCATCAGTGAGTCGAATTCCCCGAGCTCCTACGAGCAGTACTTC
TRBJ1-1	TRBV5-8	-	TRBD1	CASSLGQGELNTEAFF	TGTGCCAGCAGCCTCGGACAGGGGGAACTGAACACTGAAGCTTTCTTT
TRBJ2-3	TRBV10-3	-	-	CAINDGLPDTQYF	TGTGCCATCAACGATGGACTGCCAGATACGCAGTATTTT
TRBJ2-3	TRBV29-1	-	-	CSVVRQASTDTQYF	TGCAGCGTTGTCCGGCAGGCGAGCACAGATACGCAGTATTTT
TRBJ1-1	TRBV11-2	once	TRBD1	CASSLRDRLGTEAFF	TGTGCCAGCAGCCTCCGGGACAGGCTGGGCACTGAAGCTTTCTTT
TRBJ1-2	TRBV27	-	TRBD1	CASSYHGTGEYGYTF	TGTGCCAGCAGTTACCACGGGACAGGAGAATATGGCTACACCTTC
TRBJ1-5	TRBV6-1	-	-	CASSEPHGDQPQHF	TGTGCCAGCAGTGAACCCCACGGGGATCAGCCCCAGCATTTT
TRBJ1-1	TRBV29-1	-	-	CSVEGAGGGTEAFF	TGCAGCGTTGAGGGGGCGGGGGGAGGCACTGAAGCTTTCTTT
TRBJ1-5	TRBV28	-	-	CASSLGSRGWDQPQHF	TGTGCCAGCAGTTTGGGGTCGCGGGGGTGGGATCAGCCCCAGCATTTT
TRBJ2-1	TRBV20-1	-	TRBD1	CSADRGDEQFF	TGCAGTGCTGACAGGGGCGATGAGCAGTTCTTC
TRBJ2-4	TRBV19	-	-	CASSTGSLLLAKNIQYF	TGTGCCAGTAGTACCGGGAGTTTGCTCCTAGCCAAAAACATTCAGTACTTC
TRBJ1-6	TRBV11-2	-	-	CASSLAKTGWPLHF	TGTGCCAGCAGCTTAGCTAAAACGGGGTGGCCCCTCCACTTT
TRBJ2-7	TRBV28	-	-	CASSPGTHWNLYEQYF	TGTGCCAGCAGTCCAGGGACACATTGGAACCTCTACGAGCAGTACTTC
TRBJ2-7	TRBV5-1	-	TRBD1	CASSSSGQSYEQYF	TGCGCCAGCAGCTCCTCGGGACAGAGCTACGAGCAGTACTTC
TRBJ1-3	TRBV10-3	-	TRBD1	CAISLPDRSSGNTIYF	TGTGCCATCAGCCTGCCGGACAGGAGCTCTGGAAACACCATATATTTT
TRBJ2-3	TRBV6-5	-	TRBD2	CASRFGLAGVDTQYF	TGTGCCAGCAGGTTCGGACTAGCGGGGGTAGATACGCAGTATTTT
TRBJ2-7	TRBV30	-	-	CAWSVRRWHYYEQYF	TGTGCCTGGAGTGTAAGGCGTTGGCACTACTACGAGCAGTACTTC
TRBJ2-1	TRBV7-9	-	-	CASSRSGGGRYYNEQFF	TGTGCCAGCAGCCGGAGTGGAGGGGGCAGGTACTACAATGAGCAGTTCTTC
TRBJ1-1	TRBV27	-	TRBD1	CASSLGAKGQTDTEAFF	TGTGCCAGCAGTTTAGGGGCAAAGGGACAGACCGACACTGAAGCTTTCTTT
TRBJ1-6	TRBV15	-	-	CATSRDQGPNSPLHF	TGTGCCACCAGCAGAGATCAGGGCCCAAATTCACCCCTCCACTTT
TRBJ2-2	TRBV5-4	-	TRBD2	CASRSGLADTGELFF	TGTGCCAGCAGATCCGGACTAGCGGACACCGGGGAGCTGTTTTTT
TRBJ1-3	TRBV5-4	-	-	CASSLTGRAGNTIYF	TGTGCCAGCAGCTTGACCGGCAGGGCTGGAAACACCATATATTTT
TRBJ1-2	TRBV5-1	-	TRBD1	CASRGQNISRYGYTF	TGCGCCAGCCGGGGACAGAATATTTCTAGATATGGCTACACCTTC
TRBJ2-2	TRBV6-5	-	-	CASSQVREDTGELFF	TGTGCCAGCAGTCAGGTCAGGGAGGACACCGGGGAGCTGTTTTTT
TRBJ2-1	TRBV4-3	-	-	CASSQEKIGTPDRDNEQFF	TGCGCCAGCAGCCAAGAGAAAATTGGAACCCCCGACCGGGACAATGAGCAGTTCTTC
TRBJ1-1	TRBV6-4	-	TRBD1	CASSERTGGTEAFF	TGTGCCAGCAGTGAAAGAACAGGGGGCACTGAAGCTTTCTTT
TRBJ1-2	TRBV2	-	TRBD1	CASSGQGLYGYTF	TGTGCCAGCAGTGGACAGGGCCTTTATGGCTACACCTTC
TRBJ2-3	TRBV9	-	-	CASSPPLPGSDTQYF	TGTGCCAGCAGCCCCCCCCTGCCGGGTTCAGATACGCAGTATTTT